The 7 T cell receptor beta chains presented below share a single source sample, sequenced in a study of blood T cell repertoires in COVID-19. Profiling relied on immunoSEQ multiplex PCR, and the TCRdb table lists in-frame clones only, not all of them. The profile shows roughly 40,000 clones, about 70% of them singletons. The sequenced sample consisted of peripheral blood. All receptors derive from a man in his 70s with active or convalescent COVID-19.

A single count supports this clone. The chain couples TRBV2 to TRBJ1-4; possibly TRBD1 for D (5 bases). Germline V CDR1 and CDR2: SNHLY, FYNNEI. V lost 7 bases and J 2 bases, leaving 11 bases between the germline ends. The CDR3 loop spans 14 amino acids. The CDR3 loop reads CASKGQPTNEKLFF. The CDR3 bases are TGTGCCAGCAAGGGGCAGCCGACTAATGAAAAACTGTTTTTT. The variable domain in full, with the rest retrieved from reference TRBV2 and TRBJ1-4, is EPEVTQTPSHQVTQMGQEVILRCVPISNHLYFYWYRQILGQKVEFLVSFYNNEISEKSEIFDDQFSVERPDGSNFTLKIRSTKLEDSAMYFCASKGQPTNEKLFFGSGTQLSVL.

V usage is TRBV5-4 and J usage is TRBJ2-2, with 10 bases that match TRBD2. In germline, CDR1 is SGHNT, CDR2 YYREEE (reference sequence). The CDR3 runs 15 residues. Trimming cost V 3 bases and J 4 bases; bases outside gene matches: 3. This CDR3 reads CASSSGLAATGELFF. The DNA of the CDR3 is TGTGCCAGCAGCTCAGGACTAGCGGCCACCGGGGAGCTGTTTTTT.

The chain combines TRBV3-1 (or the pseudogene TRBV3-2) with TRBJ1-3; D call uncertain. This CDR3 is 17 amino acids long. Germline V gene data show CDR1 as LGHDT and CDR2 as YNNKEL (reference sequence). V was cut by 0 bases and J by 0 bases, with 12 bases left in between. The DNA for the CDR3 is TGTGCCAGCAGCCAAGATACAAGTCTCAGCTCTGGAAACACCATATATTTT. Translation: CASSQDTSLSSGNTIYF.

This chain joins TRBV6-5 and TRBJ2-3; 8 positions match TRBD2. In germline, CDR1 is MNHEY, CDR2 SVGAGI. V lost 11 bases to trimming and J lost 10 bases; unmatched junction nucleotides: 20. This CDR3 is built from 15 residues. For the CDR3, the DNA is TGTGCCTCGAGTCCGGGACTAGGGGGGTATGTGGCGCAGTATTTT. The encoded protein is CASSPGLGGYVAQYF.

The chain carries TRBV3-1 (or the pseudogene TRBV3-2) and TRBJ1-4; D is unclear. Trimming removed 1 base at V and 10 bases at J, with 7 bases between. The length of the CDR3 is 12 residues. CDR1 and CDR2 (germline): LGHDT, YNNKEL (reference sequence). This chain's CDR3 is CASSQGGRKLFF. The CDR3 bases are TGTGCCAGCAGCCAAGGCGGGAGAAAACTGTTTTTT.

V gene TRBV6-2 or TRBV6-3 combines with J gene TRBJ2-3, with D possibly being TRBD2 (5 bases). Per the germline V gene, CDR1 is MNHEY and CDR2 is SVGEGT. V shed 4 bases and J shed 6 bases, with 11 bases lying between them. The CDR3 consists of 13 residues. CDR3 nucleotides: TGTGCCAGCAGTTTCGGGGTCCGGGATACGCAGTATTTT. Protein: CASSFGVRDTQYF.

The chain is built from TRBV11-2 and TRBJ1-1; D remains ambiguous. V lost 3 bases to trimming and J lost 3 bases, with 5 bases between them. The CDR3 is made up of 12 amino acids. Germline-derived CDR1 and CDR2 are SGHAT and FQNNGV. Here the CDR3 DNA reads TGTGCCAGCAGCTTTTCTGACACTGAAGCTTTCTTT. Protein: CASSFSDTEAFF.